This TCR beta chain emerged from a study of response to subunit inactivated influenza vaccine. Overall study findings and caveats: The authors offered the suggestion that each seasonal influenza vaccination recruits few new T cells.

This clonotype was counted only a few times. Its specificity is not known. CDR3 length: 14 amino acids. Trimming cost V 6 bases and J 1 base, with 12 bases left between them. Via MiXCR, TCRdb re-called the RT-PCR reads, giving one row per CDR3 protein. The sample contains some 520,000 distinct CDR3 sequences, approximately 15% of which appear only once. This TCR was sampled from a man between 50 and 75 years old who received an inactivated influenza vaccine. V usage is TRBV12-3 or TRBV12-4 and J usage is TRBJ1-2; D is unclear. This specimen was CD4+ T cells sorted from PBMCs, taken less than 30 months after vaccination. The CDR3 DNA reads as TGTGCCAGCAGACCGGGCCCTGATAACTATGGCTACACCTTC. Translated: CASRPGPDNYGYTF.